The following is a TCR beta chain sequence with its context. The source of the sample is a study of control samples from healthy donors and cancer patients. CDR1 and CDR2 (germline): SGHDT, YYEEEE. CDR3 length equals 14 residues. Trimming left V 0 bases short and J 1 base short, with 5 bases between. Sequencing used immunoSEQ multiplex PCR; TCRdb keeps in-frame clones, though not all of them. The repertoire table contains fewer than 200,000 clones. The V and J genes are TRBV5-6 and TRBJ2-1; no clear D. The sample comprised blood. The receptor's source is a woman between 25 and 40 years old in good health. The CDR3 DNA reads as TGTGCCAGCAGCTTGGGACGGTCCTACAATGAGCAGTTCTTC. Protein sequence: CASSLGRSYNEQFF.